This T cell receptor (beta chain) appears in the sequencing data of a study of post-analysis software for immune sequencing data. Looking at the study overall: The disease courses covered relapsing-remitting, secondary progressive and progressive-relapsing multiple sclerosis.

Regarding this clonotype: As yet, its antigen is unknown.

The CDR3 length is 13 residues. Trimming cost V 4 bases and J 7 bases; bases outside gene matches: 5. Per germline, CDR1 SGHRS and CDR2 YFSETQ. General study findings and limits: In patients, TRBV5-6, TRBV5-1 and TRBV20-1 belonged to five TRBV segments found more frequently than in controls.

Every TCR beta cDNA library bore unique molecular identifiers. T cells, about 0.85 to 11 million of them, yielded hundreds of thousands of cDNA molecules. In TCRdb, the PCR reads were re-called with MiXCR into one record per CDR3 protein. The sample lists 650,000 to 900,000 distinct CDR3 sequences, under 60% occurring once. The sequence derives from a girl aged 5 to 17 with multiple sclerosis. The chain employs TRBV5-1 and TRBJ2-3; TRBD2 matches at 8 bases. Sequenced: blood. The CDR3 sequence is CASSPGGANTQYF. For the CDR3, the DNA is TGCGCCAGCAGCCCGGGAGGGGCCAATACGCAGTATTTT.